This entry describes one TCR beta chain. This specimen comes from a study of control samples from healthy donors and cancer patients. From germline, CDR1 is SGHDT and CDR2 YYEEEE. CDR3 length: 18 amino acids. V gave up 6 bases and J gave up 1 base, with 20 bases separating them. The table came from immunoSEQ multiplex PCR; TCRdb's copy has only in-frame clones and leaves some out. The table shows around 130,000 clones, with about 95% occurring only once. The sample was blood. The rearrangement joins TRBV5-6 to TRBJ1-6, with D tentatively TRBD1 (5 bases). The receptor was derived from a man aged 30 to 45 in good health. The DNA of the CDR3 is TGTGCCAGCACTTCCCGGTCAGGGTGGGGGTCCTATAATTCACCCCTCCACTTT. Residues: CASTSRSGWGSYNSPLHF.